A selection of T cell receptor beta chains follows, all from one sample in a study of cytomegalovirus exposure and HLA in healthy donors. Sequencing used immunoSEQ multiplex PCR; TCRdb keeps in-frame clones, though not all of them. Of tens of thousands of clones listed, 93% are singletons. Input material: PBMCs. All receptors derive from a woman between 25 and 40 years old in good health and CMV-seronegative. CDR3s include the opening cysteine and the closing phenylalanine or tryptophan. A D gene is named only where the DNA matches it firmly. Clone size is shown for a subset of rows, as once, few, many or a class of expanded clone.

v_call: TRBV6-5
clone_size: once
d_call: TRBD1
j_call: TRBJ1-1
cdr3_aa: CASSYFGTGNTEAFF
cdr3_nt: TGTGCCAGCAGTTACTTTGGGACAGGGAACACTGAAGCTTTCTTT

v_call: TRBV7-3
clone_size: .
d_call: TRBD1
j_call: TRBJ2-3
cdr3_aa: CASSFSGQGTDTQYF
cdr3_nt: TGTGCCAGCAGCTTCTCCGGACAGGGCACAGATACGCAGTATTTT

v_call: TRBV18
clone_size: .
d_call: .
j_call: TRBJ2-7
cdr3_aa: CASSPLDSYEQYF
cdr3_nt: TGTGCCAGCTCACCCCTAGACTCCTACGAGCAGTACTTC

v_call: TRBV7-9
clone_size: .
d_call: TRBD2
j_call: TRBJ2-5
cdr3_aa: CASSAQTSGRAWAQYF
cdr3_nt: TGTGCCAGCAGCGCCCAGACTAGCGGGAGGGCTTGGGCCCAGTACTTC

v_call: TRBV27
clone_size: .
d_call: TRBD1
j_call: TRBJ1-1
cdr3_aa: CASSLGQGRAFF
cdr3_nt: TGTGCCAGCAGCCTCGGACAGGGTAGAGCTTTCTTT

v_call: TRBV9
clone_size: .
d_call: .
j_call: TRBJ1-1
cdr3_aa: CASSPHTEAFF
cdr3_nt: TGTGCCAGCAGCCCTCACACTGAAGCTTTCTTT

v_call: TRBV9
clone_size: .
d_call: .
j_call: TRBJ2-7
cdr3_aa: CASSVDGAYEQYF
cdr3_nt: TGTGCCAGCAGCGTTGACGGAGCCTACGAGCAGTACTTC

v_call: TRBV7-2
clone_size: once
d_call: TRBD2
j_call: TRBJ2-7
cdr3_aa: CASSWTGTGGFEQYF
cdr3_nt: TGTGCCAGCAGCTGGACCGGGACGGGGGGTTTCGAGCAGTACTTC

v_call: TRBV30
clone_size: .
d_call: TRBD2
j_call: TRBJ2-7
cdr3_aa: CAWTSGGGEQYF
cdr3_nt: TGTGCCTGGACCTCGGGGGGTGGCGAGCAGTACTTC

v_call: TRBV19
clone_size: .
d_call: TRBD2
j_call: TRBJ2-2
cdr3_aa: CASTYSPGLAVTGELFF
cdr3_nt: TGTGCCAGTACCTACTCTCCGGGACTAGCGGTCACCGGGGAGCTGTTTTTT

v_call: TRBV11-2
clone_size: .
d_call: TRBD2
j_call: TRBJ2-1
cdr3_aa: CASSRGGGAYNEQFF
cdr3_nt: TGTGCCAGCAGTCGGGGGGGCGGCGCCTACAATGAGCAGTTCTTC